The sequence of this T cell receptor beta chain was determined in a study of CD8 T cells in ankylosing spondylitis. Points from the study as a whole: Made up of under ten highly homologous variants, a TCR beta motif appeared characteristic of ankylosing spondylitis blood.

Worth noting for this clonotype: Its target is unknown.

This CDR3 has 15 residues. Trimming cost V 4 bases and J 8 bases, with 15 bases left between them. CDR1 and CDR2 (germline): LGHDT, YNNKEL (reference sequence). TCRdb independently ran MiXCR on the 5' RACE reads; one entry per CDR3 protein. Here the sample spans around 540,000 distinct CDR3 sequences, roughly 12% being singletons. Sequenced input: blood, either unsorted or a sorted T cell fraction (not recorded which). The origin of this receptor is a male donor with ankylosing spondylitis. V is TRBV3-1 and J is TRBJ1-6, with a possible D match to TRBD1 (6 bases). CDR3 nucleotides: TGTGCCAGCAGCCTCCTTCGTCAGGGGTATTCACCCCTCCACTTT. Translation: CASSLLRQGYSPLHF.